Presented here are 22 T cell receptor beta chains from one specimen sequenced in a study of identical twins. TCRdb ran MiXCR on the 5' RACE reads and lists one entry per CDR3 protein. The sample shows about 810,000 distinct CDR3 sequences, 9% to 15% of them seen only once. The same specimen was also included in a second study, on yellow fever vaccine responses in identical twins.

Specimen: PBMCs. These TCRs come from a woman between 18 and 29 years old in good health.

The table lists this clonotype with a few counts. V gene TRBV18 combines with J gene TRBJ2-3; no definite D call. V was pared by 3 bases and J by 2 bases, with 6 bases between. The CDR3 contains 13 residues. Per germline, CDR1 KGHSH and CDR2 LQKENI. CDR3 coding DNA: TGTGCCAGCTCACCTCGGCTCACAGATACGCAGTATTTT. This gives the protein CASSPRLTDTQYF.

This clonotype was counted only a few times. The rearrangement uses TRBV2 and TRBJ2-7; tentatively, D is TRBD1 (5 bases). This CDR3 region has 14 residues. Trimming removed 6 bases at V and 3 bases at J, with 15 bases between. Looked up from germline, CDR1 is SNHLY and CDR2 is FYNNEI. CDR3 in amino acids: CASRGLKGYYEQYF. The CDR3, as DNA: TGTGCCAGCAGGGGGCTGAAGGGGTACTACGAGCAGTACTTC.

This clonotype was detected a few times. This chain links TRBV25-1 with TRBJ2-7; 10 nucleotides line up with TRBD1. The CDR3 length is 14 residues. The ends lost 4 bases at V and 1 base at J; junction bases unmatched: 1. Per the germline V gene, CDR1 is MGHDK and CDR2 is SYGVNS. The CDR3 DNA reads as TGTGCCAGCAGTGGGGACAGGGGATCCTACGAGCAGTACTTC. This translates into CASSGDRGSYEQYF.

This clonotype has a handful of counts. The chain combines TRBV19 with TRBJ2-1; D assignment may be TRBD1 or TRBD2 (5 bases each). Germline V gives CDR1 LNHDA, CDR2 SQIVND (reference sequence). The CDR3 loop spans 16 amino acids. V lost 5 bases to trimming and J lost 4 bases, with 18 bases between them. For the CDR3, the DNA is TGTGCCAGTAGTCCAATACACGGGGCCCTATACAATGAGCAGTTCTTC. Translating gives CASSPIHGALYNEQFF.

J is TRBJ1-5 and V is TRBV20-1, with a possible D match to TRBD1 (5 bases). V was cut by 3 bases and J by 6 bases, with 9 bases left in between. The CDR3 runs to 12 residues. Germline V CDR1 and CDR2: DFQATT, SNEGSKA (reference sequence). CDR3 sequence: CSARTVGQPQHF. The CDR3 DNA sequence: TGCAGTGCTAGGACAGTGGGTCAGCCCCAGCATTTT.

The chain recombines TRBV7-8 with TRBJ2-7; 7 bases match TRBD2. The germline CDR1 and CDR2 sequences are SGHVS and FQNEAQ. The CDR3 totals 15 residues. Trimming took 1 base from V and 1 from J; bases not matched to a gene: 4. CDR3 sequence reads: CASSLDAGVSYEQYF. In nucleotides, the CDR3 is TGTGCCAGCAGCTTAGACGCGGGAGTTTCCTACGAGCAGTACTTC.

This clonotype was detected a few times. V is TRBV5-6 and J is TRBJ1-1; possible D gene TRBD1, 5 bases. Looked up from germline, CDR1 is SGHDT and CDR2 is YYEEEE. Trimming removed 0 bases from V and 10 bases from J, with 25 bases in between. The CDR3 contains 17 residues. The CDR3 protein is CASSLDPRFFRGDGAFF. CDR3 coding DNA: TGTGCCAGCAGCTTGGACCCTCGGTTCTTTAGAGGGGACGGAGCTTTCTTT.

This clonotype was detected many times. The chain recombines TRBV4-1 with TRBJ2-7; D is undetermined. Germline V CDR1 and CDR2: MGHRA, YSYEKL. This CDR3 has 16 residues. V was cut by 4 bases and J by 9 bases, with 25 bases left in between. CDR3: CASSLPPASATSRQYF. CDR3 sequence (DNA): TGCGCCAGCAGCCTACCCCCTGCGTCTGCTACTTCGAGGCAGTACTTC.

This clonotype was found a few times. The chain uses TRBV11-3 and TRBJ1-1, with no clear D. Looked up from germline, CDR1 is SGHNT and CDR2 is YENEEA. The CDR3 runs 14 residues. Trimming took off 0 bases at V and 9 bases at J, with 14 bases between the two ends. This CDR3 reads CASSLEANGGQAFF. The CDR3 DNA reads TGTGCCAGCAGCTTAGAAGCGAACGGTGGTCAAGCTTTCTTT.

This clonotype turned up a few times. V usage is TRBV29-1 and J usage is TRBJ1-4, with D uncertain. Trimming removed 5 bases at V and 8 bases at J, with 9 bases between. Per germline, CDR1 SQVTM and CDR2 ANQGSEA. The CDR3 extends over 11 amino acids. The CDR3 nucleotides are TGCAGCGTTTTCGTGGTCGAAAAACTGTTTTTT. It is translated as CSVFVVEKLFF.

V is TRBV28 and J is TRBJ2-4; TRBD2 matches 10 bases. The germline gives CDR1 MDHEN, CDR2 SYDVKM. V lost 2 bases to trimming and J lost 2 bases; unmatched junction nucleotides: 6. The CDR3 consists of 17 residues. The CDR3 here is CASSLVASGSTKNIQYF. The CDR3, as DNA: TGTGCCAGCAGTTTAGTAGCTAGCGGGAGTACCAAAAACATTCAGTACTTC.

This clonotype has more than one count but fewer than ten. The gene calls are TRBV12-3 or TRBV12-4 and TRBJ2-6; possible D gene TRBD1, 6 bases. This CDR3 has 16 amino acids. Between the trimmed V and J ends, which lost 7 bases and 0 bases, there was a span of 13 bases. CDR3 nucleotide sequence: TGTGCCAGCAACCAGGGGCTGATCTCTGGGGCCAACGTCCTGACTTTC. Amino acids: CASNQGLISGANVLTF.

The chain is built from TRBV2 and TRBJ2-1; D may be TRBD1 (5 bases). This CDR3 has 16 amino acids. Germline CDR1 and CDR2: SNHLY and FYNNEI. Trimming stripped 7 bases from V and 5 bases from J, with 21 bases between. The CDR3: CASKLCSTAGNNEQFF. In nucleotides, the CDR3 is TGTGCCAGCAAGCTATGTAGTACGGCAGGGAACAATGAGCAGTTCTTC. Complete variable domain (other parts from reference TRBV2 and TRBJ2-1): EPEVTQTPSHQVTQMGQEVILRCVPISNHLYFYWYRQILGQKVEFLVSFYNNEISEKSEIFDDQFSVERPDGSNFTLKIRSTKLEDSAMYFCASKLCSTAGNNEQFFGPGTRLTVL.

This chain connects TRBV20-1 to TRBJ2-7, with 7 bases identical to TRBD1. In germline, CDR1 is DFQATT, CDR2 SNEGSKA (reference sequence). With 1 base clipped from V and 2 bases from J, the junction kept 5 bases outside the gene matches. The CDR3 is 14 amino acids. CDR3 DNA sequence: TGCAGTGCTAGAGGGGGGACAGTGACCTACGAGCAGTACGTC. Translation gives CSARGGTVTYEQYV.

In this sample, this clonotype turned up many times. V is TRBV4-1 and J is TRBJ1-5, with D unresolved. The V and J ends lost 0 bases and 3 bases respectively, with 9 bases between them. This CDR3 has 15 residues. Germline assignment: CDR1 MGHRA and CDR2 YSYEKL. The CDR3, as DNA: TGCGCCAGCAGCCAAGACCAGGTGGCCAATCAGCCCCAGCATTTT. Its translation: CASSQDQVANQPQHF.

The chain links TRBV3-1 to TRBJ1-2, with D perhaps TRBD1 (6 bases). Deletions cut 0 bases from V and 0 bases from J, with 11 bases between. Per the germline V gene, CDR1 is LGHDT and CDR2 is YNNKEL (reference sequence). The CDR3 totals 16 residues. The CDR3 sequence is CASSQEGGTSNYGYTF. Here the CDR3 DNA reads TGTGCCAGCAGCCAAGAAGGGGGGACTTCTAACTATGGCTACACCTTC.

The chain combines TRBV5-1 with TRBJ1-1; 10 nucleotides line up with TRBD1. The germline CDR1 and CDR2 sequences are SGHRS and YFSETQ. The ends lost 0 bases at V and 3 bases at J; junction bases unmatched: 8. This CDR3 contains 17 residues. CDR3 DNA sequence: TGCGCCAGCAGCTTGGTGGGGACAGGGGCCGGGGACACTGAAGCTTTCTTT. This translates into CASSLVGTGAGDTEAFF. Looking up the rest from reference TRBV5-1 and TRBJ1-1 gives the full variable domain: KAGVTQTPRYLIKTRGQQVTLSCSPISGHRSVSWYQQTPGQGLQFLFEYFSETQRNKGNFPGRFSGRQFSNSRSEMNVSTLELGDSALYLCASSLVGTGAGDTEAFFGQGTRLTVV.

This clonotype came up many times. The CDR3 nucleotides read TGTGCCAGCAGGAAACAGGGGAAGGACACTGAAGCTTTCTTT. It translates to CASRKQGKDTEAFF. J is TRBJ1-1 and V is TRBV6-1; the match to TRBD1 covers 7 bases. There are 14 residues in the CDR3. V was pared by 6 bases and J by 3 bases, with 7 bases of the junction left unmatched. CDR1 is MNHNS and CDR2 is SASEGT in the germline V gene.

A few counts support this clonotype. As DNA, the CDR3 is TGCGCCAGCAGCGGAGGATCACCCGCCCGGGGGGAAGAGACCCAGTACTTC. It specifies CASSGGSPARGEETQYF. The V call is TRBV4-1, the J call TRBJ2-5; 7 nucleotides agree with TRBD2. Germline V gives CDR1 MGHRA, CDR2 YSYEKL. The CDR3 spans 17 residues. J was trimmed by 3 bases and V by 5 bases; bases with no gene match: 15.

A note on this clonotype: In this CDR3 the conserved last residue, phenylalanine or tryptophan, is missing, so a read error is likely. The gene calls are TRBV20-1 and TRBJ2-3; no clear D gene. V lost 3 bases to trimming and J lost 2 bases, with 9 bases between them. CDR1 DFQATT and CDR2 SNEGSKA come from the germline V gene (reference sequence). The length of the CDR3 is 13 residues. In DNA, the CDR3 is TGCAGTGCTAGCGGACCCGTCACAGATACGCAGTATATT. This gives the protein CSASGPVTDTQYI.

The genes are TRBV19 and TRBJ2-4, with a possible D match to TRBD2 (6 bases). CDR1 is LNHDA, CDR2 SQIVND, per germline (reference sequence). Between the trimmed V and J ends, which lost 5 bases and 7 bases, there was a span of 15 bases. CDR3 length: 14 residues. Here the CDR3 reads CASSVGPRGNIQYF. The DNA for the CDR3 is TGTGCCAGTAGTGTAGGGCCCCGGGGGAACATTCAGTACTTC.

The chain employs TRBV20-1 and TRBJ1-4, with 8 bases aligning to TRBD1. The CDR3 loop spans 14 amino acids. The V and J ends lost 4 bases and 7 bases, in that order; junction bases with no gene match: 8. Germline loops: CDR1 DFQATT, CDR2 SNEGSKA (reference sequence). CDR3 nucleotide sequence: TGCAGTGCTAACTATGGACAGGGCGGTGAAAAACTGTTTTTT. This encodes CSANYGQGGEKLFF.